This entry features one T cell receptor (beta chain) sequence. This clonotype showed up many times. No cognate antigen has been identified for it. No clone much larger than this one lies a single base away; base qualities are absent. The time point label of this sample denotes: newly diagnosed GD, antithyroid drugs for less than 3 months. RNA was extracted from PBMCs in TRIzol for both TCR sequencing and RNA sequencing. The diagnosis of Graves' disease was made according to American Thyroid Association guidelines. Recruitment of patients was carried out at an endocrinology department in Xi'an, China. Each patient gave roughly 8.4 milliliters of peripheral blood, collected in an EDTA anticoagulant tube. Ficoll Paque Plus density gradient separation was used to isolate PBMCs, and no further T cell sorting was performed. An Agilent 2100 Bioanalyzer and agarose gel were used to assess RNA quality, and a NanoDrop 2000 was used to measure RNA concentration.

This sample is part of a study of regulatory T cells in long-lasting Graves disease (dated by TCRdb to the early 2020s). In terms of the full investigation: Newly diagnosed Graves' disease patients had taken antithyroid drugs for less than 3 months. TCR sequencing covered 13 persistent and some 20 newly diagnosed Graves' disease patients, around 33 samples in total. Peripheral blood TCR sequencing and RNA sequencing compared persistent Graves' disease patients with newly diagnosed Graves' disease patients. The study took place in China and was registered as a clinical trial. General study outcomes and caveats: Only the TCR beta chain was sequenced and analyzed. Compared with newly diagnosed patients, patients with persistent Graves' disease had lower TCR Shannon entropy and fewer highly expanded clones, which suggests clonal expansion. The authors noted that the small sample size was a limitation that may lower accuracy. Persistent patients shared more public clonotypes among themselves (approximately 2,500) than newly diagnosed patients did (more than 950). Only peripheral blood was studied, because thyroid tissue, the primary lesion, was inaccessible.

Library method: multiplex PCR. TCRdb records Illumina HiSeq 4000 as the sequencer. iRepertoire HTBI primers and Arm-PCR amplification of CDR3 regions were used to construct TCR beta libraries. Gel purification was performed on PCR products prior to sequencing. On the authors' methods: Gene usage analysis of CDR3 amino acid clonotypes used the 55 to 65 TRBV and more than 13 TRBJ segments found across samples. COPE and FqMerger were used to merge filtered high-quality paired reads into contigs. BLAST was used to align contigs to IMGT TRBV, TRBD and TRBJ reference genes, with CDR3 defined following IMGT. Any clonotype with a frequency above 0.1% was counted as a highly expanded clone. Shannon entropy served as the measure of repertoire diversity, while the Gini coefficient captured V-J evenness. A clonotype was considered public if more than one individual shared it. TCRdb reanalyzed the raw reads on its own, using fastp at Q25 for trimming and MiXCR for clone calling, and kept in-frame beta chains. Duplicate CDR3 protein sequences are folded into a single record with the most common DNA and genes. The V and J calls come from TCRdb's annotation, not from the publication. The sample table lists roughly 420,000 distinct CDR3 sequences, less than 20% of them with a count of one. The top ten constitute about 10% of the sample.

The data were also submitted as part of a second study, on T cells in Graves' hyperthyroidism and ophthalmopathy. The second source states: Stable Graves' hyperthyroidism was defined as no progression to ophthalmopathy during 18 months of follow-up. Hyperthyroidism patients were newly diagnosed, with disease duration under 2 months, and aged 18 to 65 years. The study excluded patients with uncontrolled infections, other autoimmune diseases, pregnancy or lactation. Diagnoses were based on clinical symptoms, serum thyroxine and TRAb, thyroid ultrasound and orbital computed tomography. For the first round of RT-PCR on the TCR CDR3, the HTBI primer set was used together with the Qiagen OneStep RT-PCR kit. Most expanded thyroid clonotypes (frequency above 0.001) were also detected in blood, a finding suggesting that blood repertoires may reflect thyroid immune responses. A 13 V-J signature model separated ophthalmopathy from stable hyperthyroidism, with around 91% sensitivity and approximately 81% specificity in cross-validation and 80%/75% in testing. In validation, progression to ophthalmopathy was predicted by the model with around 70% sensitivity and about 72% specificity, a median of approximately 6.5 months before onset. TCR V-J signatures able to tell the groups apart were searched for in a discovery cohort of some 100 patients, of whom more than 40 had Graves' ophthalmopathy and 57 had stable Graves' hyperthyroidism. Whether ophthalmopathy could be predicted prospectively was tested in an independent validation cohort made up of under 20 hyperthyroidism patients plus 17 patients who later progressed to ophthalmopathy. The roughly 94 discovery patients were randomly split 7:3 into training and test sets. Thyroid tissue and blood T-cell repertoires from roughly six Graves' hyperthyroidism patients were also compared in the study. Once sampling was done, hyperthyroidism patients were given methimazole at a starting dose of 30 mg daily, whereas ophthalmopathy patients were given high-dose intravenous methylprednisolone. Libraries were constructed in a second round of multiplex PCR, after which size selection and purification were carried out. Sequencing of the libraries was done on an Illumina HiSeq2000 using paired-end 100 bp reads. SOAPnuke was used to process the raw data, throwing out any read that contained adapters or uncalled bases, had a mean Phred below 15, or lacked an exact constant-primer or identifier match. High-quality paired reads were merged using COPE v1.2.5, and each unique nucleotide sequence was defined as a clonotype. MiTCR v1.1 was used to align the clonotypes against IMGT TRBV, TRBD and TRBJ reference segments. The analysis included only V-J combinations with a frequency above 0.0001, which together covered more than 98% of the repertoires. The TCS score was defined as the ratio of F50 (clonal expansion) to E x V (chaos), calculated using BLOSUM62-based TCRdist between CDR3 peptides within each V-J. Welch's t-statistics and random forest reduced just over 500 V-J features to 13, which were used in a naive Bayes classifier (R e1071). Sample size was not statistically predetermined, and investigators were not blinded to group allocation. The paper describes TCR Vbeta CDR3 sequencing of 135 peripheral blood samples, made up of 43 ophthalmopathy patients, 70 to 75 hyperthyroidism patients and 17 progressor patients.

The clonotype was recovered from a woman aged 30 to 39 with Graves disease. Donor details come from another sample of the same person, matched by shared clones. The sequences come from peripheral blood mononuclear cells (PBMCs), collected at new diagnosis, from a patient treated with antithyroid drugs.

The CDR3 corresponds to CASSSSASGFNNEQFF. The nucleotide sequence reads as follows: TGTGCCAGCAGTTCGAGTGCTAGCGGTTTCAACAATGAGCAGTTCTTC. The sequence is built from TRBV27 and TRBJ2-1, with 7 central nucleotides matching TRBD2. There are 16 amino acids in the CDR3, from cysteine to phenylalanine inclusive. Only the CDR3 DNA stays, 48 bases, in frame from base 1. Trimming takes 4 bases off V and 5 bases off J; junction bases not matched to a gene: 11. In the germline V gene (reference sequence), CDR1 corresponds to MNHEY and CDR2 to SMNVEV.